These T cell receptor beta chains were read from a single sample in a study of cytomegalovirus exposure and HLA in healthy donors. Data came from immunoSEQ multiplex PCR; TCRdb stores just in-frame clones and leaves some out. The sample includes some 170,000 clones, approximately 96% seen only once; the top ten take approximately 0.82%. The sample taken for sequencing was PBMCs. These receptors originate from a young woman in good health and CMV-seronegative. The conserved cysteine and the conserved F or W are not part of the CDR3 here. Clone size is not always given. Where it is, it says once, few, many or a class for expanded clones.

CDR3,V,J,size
AWRVPGQGLYEQY,TRBV30,TRBJ2-7,-
ASSHPPLGQSYEQY,TRBV4-1,TRBJ2-7,-
ASSPPAGLNEQF,TRBV7-9,TRBJ2-1,-
ASSLGLAGRETQY,TRBV5-6,TRBJ2-5,once
ASSSTGGFLNGQF,TRBV11-2,TRBJ2-1,-
ASRDQWGGNEQF,TRBV7-9,TRBJ2-1,-
ASSFSGVLYNSPLH,TRBV27,TRBJ1-6,-
ASSPFRSGGGTDTQY,TRBV27,TRBJ2-3,few
ASSRDSGISGNTIY,TRBV4-2,TRBJ1-3,-
ASSLDDRVLNEQY,TRBV5-1,TRBJ2-7,-
SVEDLDQGTNEQY,TRBV29-1,TRBJ2-7,once
ASSYSRQGRTEAF,TRBV6-5,TRBJ1-1,-
ASSPHAETPNTEAF,TRBV5-1,TRBJ1-1,-
ASSEDRGRTEAF,TRBV10-2,TRBJ1-1,-
ASSPWTGRVQETQY,TRBV11-2,TRBJ2-5,-
ASSQDAGGYNEQF,TRBV4-2,TRBJ2-1,once
ASTRTSPGINEQF,TRBV5-1,TRBJ2-1,-
ASSVSRLADTQY,TRBV9,TRBJ2-3,-
ASSDSATSGERGSTDTQY,TRBV6-4,TRBJ2-3,-
ASTFGQAYEQY,TRBV7-2,TRBJ2-7,-
ASSVGGGSGNTIY,TRBV9,TRBJ1-3,-
ASSMWTGDPEAF,TRBV27,TRBJ1-1,once
ASRGSLLGDTEAF,TRBV27,TRBJ1-1,-
ASSSGTAGWTNTGELF,TRBV5-4,TRBJ2-2,-
ACNRGRNQPQH,TRBV19,TRBJ1-5,-
ASSNPAGGQSYEQY,TRBV19,TRBJ2-7,-
ASRLRGSGNTIY,TRBV13,TRBJ1-3,once
AWSADKGAEAF,TRBV30,TRBJ1-1,-
ASRRQGLLNTEAF,TRBV6-5,TRBJ1-1,-
AISEGGTNTEAF,TRBV10-3,TRBJ1-1,-
ASSQREQGAFHEQY,TRBV7-2,TRBJ2-7,once
ASSQAGESSYEQY,TRBV4-1,TRBJ2-7,-
ASSPLDNSYEQY,TRBV18,TRBJ2-7,once
ASSLQTSGYWAGELF,TRBV5-4,TRBJ2-2,-
AWSPGPYNEQF,TRBV30,TRBJ2-1,-